The 5 T cell receptor beta chains reported below all come from one sample, sequenced in a study of blood T cell repertoires in COVID-19. Assay used: immunoSEQ multiplex PCR; TCRdb lists only in-frame clones, some missing. This sample has about 180,000 clones; over 80% occur once, and the top ten carry around 1.6%. The sample taken for sequencing was peripheral blood. All receptors come from a woman in her forties or fifties with acute or convalescent COVID-19.

This chain links TRBV7-8 with TRBJ1-6; 9 bases align to TRBD1. The CDR3 runs to 14 residues. CDR1 and CDR2 (germline): SGHVS, FQNEAQ. V shed 6 bases, J shed 5 bases, and the junction held 2 bases outside the gene matches. For the CDR3, the DNA is TGTGCCAGCAGTGGACAGGGGAATAATTCACCCCTCCACTTT. It is translated as CASSGQGNNSPLHF.

The V gene is TRBV6-1, the J gene TRBJ1-2, with TRBD1 as a possible D gene (6 bases). There are 17 residues in the CDR3. The V gene lost 2 bases and the J gene lost 4 bases, with 20 bases spanning the gap. Germline V CDR1 and CDR2: MNHNS, SASEGT. The CDR3 loop reads CASSENVGVRGFYGYTF. The CDR3 nucleotides read TGTGCCAGCAGTGAAAACGTTGGAGTCAGGGGCTTCTATGGCTACACCTTC.

This clone is a singleton in its sample. The chain couples TRBV9 to TRBJ2-5; 12 bases fit TRBD2. Germline V CDR1 and CDR2: SGDLS, YYNGEE. Germline trimming cut 3 bases from V and 5 bases from J; bases unmatched to any gene: 11. The length of the CDR3 is 17 residues. The CDR3 nucleotides are TGTGCCAGCAGCGCTGACCCTAGCGGGAGGGCCAGGGAGACCCAGTACTTC. Its protein is CASSADPSGRARETQYF.

The table lists this clone with a count of one. J is TRBJ2-7 and V is TRBV7-2; 8 positions agree with TRBD2. The V gene end was trimmed by 4 bases and the J gene end by 0 bases; junction bases not matched to a gene: 2. The germline CDR1 and CDR2 sequences are SGHTA and FQGNSA. This CDR3 region has 14 residues. The CDR3 is CASSSSGSSYEQYF. The DNA of the CDR3 is TGTGCCAGCAGCTCAAGCGGGAGCTCCTACGAGCAGTACTTC. The complete variable domain, with remaining parts taken from reference TRBV7-2 and TRBJ2-7, reads GAGVSQSPSNKVTEKGKDVELRCDPISGHTALYWYRQSLGQGLEFLIYFQGNSAPDKSGLPSDRFSAERTGGSVSTLTIQRTQQEDSAVYLCASSSSGSSYEQYFGPGTRLTVT.

The chain combines TRBV29-1 with TRBJ2-3; maybe TRBD2 (5 bases). Trimming took 4 bases from V and 4 from J, leaving 9 bases between them. Germline CDR1 and CDR2: SQVTM and ANQGSEA. CDR3 length equals 12 residues. In nucleotides, the CDR3 is TGCAGCGTTGCCCGGGATGCAGATACGCAGTATTTT. Residues: CSVARDADTQYF.